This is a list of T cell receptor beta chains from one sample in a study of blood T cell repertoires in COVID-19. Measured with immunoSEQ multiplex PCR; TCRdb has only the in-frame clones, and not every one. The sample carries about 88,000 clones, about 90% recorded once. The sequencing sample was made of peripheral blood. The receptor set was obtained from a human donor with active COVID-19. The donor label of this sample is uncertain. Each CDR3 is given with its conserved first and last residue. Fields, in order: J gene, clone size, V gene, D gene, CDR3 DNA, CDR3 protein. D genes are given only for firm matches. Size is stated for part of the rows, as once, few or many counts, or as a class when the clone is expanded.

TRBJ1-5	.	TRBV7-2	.	TGTGCCAGCAGCTTAGATAGGGGAAGCAATCAGCCCCAGCATTTT	CASSLDRGSNQPQHF
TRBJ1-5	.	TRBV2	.	TGTGCCAGCAGTGAAGGCGGGGAGTACCAGCCCCAGCATTTT	CASSEGGEYQPQHF
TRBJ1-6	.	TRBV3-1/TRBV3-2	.	TGTGCCAGCAGCCAAGAGGGGCAGGGGAATAATTCACCCCTCCACTTT	CASSQEGQGNNSPLHF
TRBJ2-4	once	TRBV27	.	TGTGCCAGCAGTTCCCCCTCCGGGACACCGAGCCTAGCCAAAAACATTCAGTACTTC	CASSSPSGTPSLAKNIQYF
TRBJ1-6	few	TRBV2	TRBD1	TGTGCCAGCATTAGCGCGGCAGGGGGGAATTCACCCCTCCACTTT	CASISAAGGNSPLHF
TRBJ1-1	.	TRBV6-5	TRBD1	TGTGCCAGCACTCCGACAGGGTACACTGAAGCTTTCTTT	CASTPTGYTEAFF
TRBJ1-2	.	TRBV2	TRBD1	TGTGCCAGCCTTCTGGGACAGGTAAACTATGGCTACACCTTC	CASLLGQVNYGYTF
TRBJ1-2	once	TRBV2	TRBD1	TGTGCCAGCATAGAAGGCAGGGGGTTCAACTATGGCTACACCTTC	CASIEGRGFNYGYTF
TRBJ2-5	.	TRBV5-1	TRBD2	TGCGCCAGCAGCCCCGGACTAGCGGGACAAGAGACCCAGTACTTC	CASSPGLAGQETQYF
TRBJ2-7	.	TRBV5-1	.	TGCGCCAGCAGCTTGGCCGCAGGGGCGCGCTCCTACGAGCAGTACTTC	CASSLAAGARSYEQYF
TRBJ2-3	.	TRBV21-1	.	TGTGCCAGCACCCTGACTTTGCGGGGCGCAGATACGCAGTATTTT	CASTLTLRGADTQYF
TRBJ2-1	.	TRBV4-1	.	TGCGCCAGTCACGACGGGCTAGCCAACAATGAGCAGTTCTTC	CASHDGLANNEQFF
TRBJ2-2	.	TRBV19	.	TGTGCCAGTCGACGGGACACCGGGGAGCTGTTTTTT	CASRRDTGELFF
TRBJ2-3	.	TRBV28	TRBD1	TGTGCCAGCAGTTTCGTCCCGGGACAGGGGGGAGACACAGATACGCAGTATTTT	CASSFVPGQGGDTDTQYF
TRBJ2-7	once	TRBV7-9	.	TGTGCCAGCAGCTTAGTAACAGCCGACTACGAGCAGTACTTC	CASSLVTADYEQYF
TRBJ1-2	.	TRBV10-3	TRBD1	TGTGCCATCAGCGGGGACAGGGAGAACTATGGCTACACCTTC	CAISGDRENYGYTF
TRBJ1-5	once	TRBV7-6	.	TGTGCCAGCAGCTTAGTCGGGGGGCTGAATCAGCCCCAGCATTTT	CASSLVGGLNQPQHF
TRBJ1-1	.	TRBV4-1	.	TGCGCCAGCAGCCAAGAGCTTACAGGGAACACTGAAGCTTTCTTT	CASSQELTGNTEAFF
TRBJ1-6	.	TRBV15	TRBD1	TGTGCCACCAAGGATAGAGCCGGGACAGGTCCTTCACCCCTCCACTTT	CATKDRAGTGPSPLHF
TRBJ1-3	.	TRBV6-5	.	TGTGCCAGCAGGCCACAGGGCTCTGGAAACACCATATATTTT	CASRPQGSGNTIYF
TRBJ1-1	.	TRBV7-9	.	TGTGCCAGCAGCTTAGGGGAGACTGAAGCTTTCTTT	CASSLGETEAFF
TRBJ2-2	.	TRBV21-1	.	TGTGCCAGCAGCAAACGGCTAGCCGGGACAACCGGGGAGCTGTTTTTT	CASSKRLAGTTGELFF
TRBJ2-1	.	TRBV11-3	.	TGTGCCAGCAGCTCTTCCAATGAGCAGTTCTTC	CASSSSNEQFF
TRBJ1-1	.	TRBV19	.	TGTGCCAGTAGTCCGGGCCGGGACTTGAACACTGAAGCTTTCTTT	CASSPGRDLNTEAFF
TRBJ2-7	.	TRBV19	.	TGTGCCAGTAGCACGTCGGCAGGGGCCTACGAGCAGTACTTC	CASSTSAGAYEQYF
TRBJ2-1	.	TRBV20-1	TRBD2	TGCAGTGCTGGTGAAGTCACTAGCGGGGGAACGAAGCAGTTCTTC	CSAGEVTSGGTKQFF
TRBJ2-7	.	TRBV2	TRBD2	TGTGCCAGCAGTGAAGCAAGGCGGGGGAGCTCCTACGAGCAGTACTTC	CASSEARRGSSYEQYF
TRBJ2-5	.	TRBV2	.	TGTGCCAGCAGTGAGGTGCGGGGACGAGAGACCCAGTACTTC	CASSEVRGRETQYF
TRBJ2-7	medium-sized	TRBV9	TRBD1	TGTGCCAGCAGCGTAGCCGGGACAGGGGACCACGAGCAGTACTTC	CASSVAGTGDHEQYF
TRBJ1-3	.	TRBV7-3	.	TGTGCCAGCAGCTTAACAGGGGCCGGAAACACCATATATTTT	CASSLTGAGNTIYF
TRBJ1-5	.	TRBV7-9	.	TGTGCCAGCAGCTTAGATAACAGGGGCAATCAGCCCCAGCATTTT	CASSLDNRGNQPQHF
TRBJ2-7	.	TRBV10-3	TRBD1	TGTGCCATCAGGCCACAGGGGGACGACGAGCAGTACTTC	CAIRPQGDDEQYF
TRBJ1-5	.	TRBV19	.	TGTGCCAGTAAGGGGGTAGGTAGCGATCAGCCCCAGCATTTT	CASKGVGSDQPQHF
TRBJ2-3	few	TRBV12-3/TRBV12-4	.	TGTGCCAGCAGTTTAATCTCAGATACGCAGTATTTT	CASSLISDTQYF
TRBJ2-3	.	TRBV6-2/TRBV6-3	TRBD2	TGTGCCAGCAGTAGAGCGGGGACCTACACAGATACGCAGTATTTT	CASSRAGTYTDTQYF
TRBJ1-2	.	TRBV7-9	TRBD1	TGTGCCAGCAGCAAGGGGGGACAGGGGAAAGGAGGCTACACCTTC	CASSKGGQGKGGYTF
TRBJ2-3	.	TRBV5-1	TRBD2	TGCGCCAGCGCGACTAGCGGGGGGGCCCTCAGGGTAGATACGCAGTATTTT	CASATSGGALRVDTQYF
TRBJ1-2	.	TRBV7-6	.	TGTGCCAGCAGCTTAGGCGGGGAGTATGGCTACACCTTC	CASSLGGEYGYTF
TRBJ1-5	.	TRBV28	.	TGTGCCAGCAGTGCAAGACGACTCCGCTCGGGGGTGCCCCAGCATTTT	CASSARRLRSGVPQHF
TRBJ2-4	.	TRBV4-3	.	TGCGCCAGCAGCCAAAGCCAACGGGGAAAAAACATTCAGTACTTC	CASSQSQRGKNIQYF
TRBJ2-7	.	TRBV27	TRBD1	TGTGCCAGCAGTAGGGGACAGACCTACGAGCAGTACTTC	CASSRGQTYEQYF